A single sample is the source of the 22 T cell receptor beta chains below, sequenced in a study of T-cell memory formation after mild COVID-19. From the 5' RACE reads, TCRdb called clonotypes with MiXCR, one entry per CDR3 protein. Of some 40,000 distinct CDR3 sequences listed, around 6.1% are singletons. Specimen: PBMCs or a T cell subset sorted from them (not recorded which). Source of these receptors: an adult who had mild COVID-19 (a few samples of this study predate the infection). Cell type and time point are not known.

The rearrangement joins TRBV27 to TRBJ2-2; 12 nucleotides agree with TRBD1. J was trimmed by 12 bases and V by 4 bases; bases with no gene match: 12. Germline V CDR1 and CDR2: MNHEY, SMNVEV (reference sequence). The CDR3 runs to 16 residues. The CDR3 DNA sequence: TGTGCCAGCAGTTCATTTGTCCTCCGGGACAGGGGGCAGCTGTTTTTT. Residues: CASSSFVLRDRGQLFF.

This clonotype was seen a few times. V and J are TRBV12-3 or TRBV12-4 and TRBJ1-1; D may be TRBD1 (5 bases). V was trimmed by 6 bases and J by 4 bases, leaving 18 bases between them. The CDR3 contains 15 residues. CDR3 DNA sequence: TGTGCCAGCAGGGACACCGGGGCCAGGGCCACTGAAGCTTTCTTT. It codes for CASRDTGARATEAFF.

This clonotype was recorded many times. The chain is built from TRBV29-1 and TRBJ2-3; 7 bases agree with TRBD1. Unmatched junction bases numbered 3, after V lost 3 bases and J lost 0 bases. The CDR3 totals 14 residues. CDR1 and CDR2 (germline): SQVTM, ANQGSEA. CDR3 DNA: TGCAGCGTTGAGGAGACAGGGAGCACAGATACGCAGTATTTT. Protein: CSVEETGSTDTQYF.

Only a few counts were recorded for this clonotype. The chain joins TRBV29-1 to TRBJ1-1; D is undetermined. Trimming removed 4 bases from V and 0 bases from J, with 9 bases in between. The CDR3 totals 13 residues. The germline V gene has CDR1 SQVTM and CDR2 ANQGSEA. For the CDR3, the DNA is TGCAGCGTTGGGTTACAACTGAACACTGAAGCTTTCTTT. The encoded protein is CSVGLQLNTEAFF. The variable domain in full, with the rest retrieved from reference TRBV29-1 and TRBJ1-1, is SAVISQKPSRDICQRGTSLTIQCQVDSQVTMMFWYRQQPGQSLTLIATANQGSEATYESGFVIDKFPISRPNLTFSTLTVSNMSPEDSSIYLCSVGLQLNTEAFFGQGTRLTVV.

The rearrangement joins TRBV3-1 to TRBJ2-6; 11 bases line up with TRBD1. Germline CDR1 LGHDT, CDR2 YNNKEL (reference sequence). The junction had 12 bases not matched to a gene; V was cut back by 4 bases and J by 4 bases. There are 19 residues in the CDR3. The CDR3 DNA follows: TGTGCCAGCAGCCCCCTGGTTGGACAGGGGGCGTCCGGGGCCAACGTCCTGACTTTC. Its protein is CASSPLVGQGASGANVLTF.

The table lists this clonotype with a few counts. V is TRBV29-1 and J is TRBJ2-5; D remains ambiguous. The CDR3 runs to 13 residues. Trimming stripped 1 base from V and 1 base from J, with 7 bases between. Germline V gene data show CDR1 as SQVTM and CDR2 as ANQGSEA. Here the CDR3 reads CSVEGYRQETQYF. The DNA of the CDR3 is TGCAGCGTTGAAGGGTACCGCCAAGAGACCCAGTACTTC.

There are many counts of this clonotype. The gene calls are TRBV7-2 and TRBJ2-1, with 14 bases aligning to TRBD2. Germline trimming cut 7 bases from V and 9 bases from J; bases unmatched to any gene: 8. CDR1 and CDR2 from the germline V gene are SGHTA and FQGNSA. The CDR3 is 15 residues long. The CDR3 nucleotides read TGTGCCAGCATGGCCCGACTAGCGGGAGGGTTTGAGCAGTTCTTC. Translated, it gives CASMARLAGGFEQFF.

This clonotype has just a few counts. This rearrangement joins TRBV2 to TRBJ1-2; maybe TRBD1 (6 bases). Trimming left V 6 bases short and J 5 bases short, with 19 bases between. In germline, CDR1 is SNHLY, CDR2 FYNNEI. CDR3 length: 15 residues. The CDR3 is CASRNNPGQGYGYTF. CDR3 coding DNA: TGTGCCAGCAGGAATAATCCGGGACAAGGATATGGCTACACCTTC.

This clonotype was found many times. The DNA for the CDR3 is TGTGCCACCAGCAGTGCACACCTTCCTGTCAATGAGCAGTTCTTC. Its protein product is CATSSAHLPVNEQFF. This sequence joins TRBV15 and TRBJ2-1; D is uncertain. Germline values: CDR1 LNHNV, CDR2 YYDKDF (reference sequence). This CDR3 spans 15 amino acids. Deletions cut 3 bases from V and 6 bases from J, with 15 bases between.

The J gene is TRBJ2-1, the V gene TRBV6-6; D not resolved. Germline V lookup: CDR1 MNHNY, CDR2 SVGAGI (reference sequence). V lost 6 bases, J lost 0 bases, and 9 bases lay in between. The CDR3 length is 14 residues. CDR3 sequence reads: CASSGTSSYNEQFF. The CDR3 nucleotides are TGTGCCAGCAGCGGAACCAGCTCCTACAATGAGCAGTTCTTC.

V is TRBV5-1 and J is TRBJ2-3; 12 bases fit TRBD2. The J segment lost 3 bases and the V segment lost 0 bases, leaving 5 bases of the junction unmatched. CDR1 and CDR2 (germline): SGHRS, YFSETQ. The CDR3 loop spans 17 amino acids. CDR3: CASSLGLAGGKTDTQYF. The DNA of the CDR3 is TGCGCCAGCAGCTTGGGGCTAGCGGGAGGGAAGACAGATACGCAGTATTTT. Looking up the rest from reference TRBV5-1 and TRBJ2-3 gives the full variable domain: KAGVTQTPRYLIKTRGQQVTLSCSPISGHRSVSWYQQTPGQGLQFLFEYFSETQRNKGNFPGRFSGRQFSNSRSEMNVSTLELGDSALYLCASSLGLAGGKTDTQYFGPGTRLTVL.

This clonotype was observed many times. The gene calls are TRBV5-1 and TRBJ2-1, with D possibly TRBD2 on 6 matching bases. The V end was cut by 0 bases, the J end by 9 bases, with 13 bases between. From germline, CDR1 is SGHRS and CDR2 YFSETQ. The CDR3 loop spans 14 amino acids. The CDR3 DNA follows: TGCGCCAGCAGCTTGGAGGCGGGGCAACGTGAGCAGTTCTTC. Amino acids: CASSLEAGQREQFF.

This clonotype was observed at least ten times. The chain is built from TRBV11-3 and TRBJ2-1; 8 positions match TRBD1. The length of the CDR3 is 15 residues. V was pared by 5 bases and J by 7 bases, with 10 bases of the junction left unmatched. From germline, CDR1 is SGHNT and CDR2 YENEEA. This CDR3 is CASSPTGGKQNEQFF. CDR3 in DNA: TGTGCCAGCAGCCCTACAGGGGGGAAACAAAATGAGCAGTTCTTC.

This clonotype was observed at least ten times. The genes are TRBV5-1 and TRBJ2-5, with D unclear. The germline V gene encodes CDR1 SGHRS and CDR2 YFSETQ. V was trimmed by 1 base and J by 2 bases, leaving 6 bases between them. This CDR3 contains 13 residues. CDR3 protein: CASSLMGQETQYF. CDR3 nucleotide sequence: TGCGCCAGCAGCTTGATGGGGCAAGAGACCCAGTACTTC.

The V call is TRBV14, the J call TRBJ1-5; D remains ambiguous. The CDR3 extends over 13 amino acids. CDR1 is SGHDN and CDR2 is FVKESK in the germline V gene. Trimming took 3 bases from V and 9 from J, leaving 12 bases between them. The chain's CDR3 is CASSQSALWPQHF. CDR3 sequence (DNA): TGTGCCAGCAGCCAGTCGGCCCTGTGGCCCCAGCATTTT.

This clonotype appeared a few times. The J gene is TRBJ1-3, the V gene TRBV5-5, with no clear D. Trimming pared 2 bases from V and 8 bases from J, leaving 8 bases between. Germline assignment: CDR1 SGHKS and CDR2 YYEKEE (reference sequence). The CDR3 totals 12 residues. The CDR3 region has the DNA TGTGCCAGCAGCTTCTCAGTAGACACCATATATTTT. Its translation: CASSFSVDTIYF.

This clonotype is judged medium-sized. V is TRBV12-3 or TRBV12-4 and J is TRBJ2-7; 8 nucleotides align to TRBD1. The CDR3 runs 13 residues. The V segment lost 6 bases and the J segment 6 bases; nucleotides outside the gene matches: 7. CDR3 sequence (DNA): TGTGCCAGCAGCCCGGGACAGGCACGCGAGCAGTACTTC. Protein: CASSPGQAREQYF.

This chain links TRBV20-1 with TRBJ2-2; 8 nucleotides agree with TRBD2. This CDR3 has 12 residues. With 8 bases clipped from V and 5 bases from J, the junction kept 4 bases outside the gene matches. The germline V gene encodes CDR1 DFQATT and CDR2 SNEGSKA (reference sequence). CDR3 nucleotide sequence: TGCAGTACCCCTAGCGGGACCGGGGAGCTGTTTTTT. Encoded protein: CSTPSGTGELFF.

Ten or more counts support this clonotype. The CDR3 spells CASSSSRGGQPQHF. CDR3 nucleotides: TGTGCCAGCAGTTCTAGCAGGGGAGGGCAGCCCCAGCATTTT. This chain connects TRBV12-3 or TRBV12-4 to TRBJ1-5; perhaps TRBD1 as D (6 bases). The V gene lost 4 bases and the J gene lost 7 bases, with 14 bases spanning the gap. The CDR3 spans 14 residues.

This clonotype was observed at least ten times. The gene calls are TRBV3-1 and TRBJ2-5; 10 positions match TRBD2. In germline, CDR1 is LGHDT, CDR2 YNNKEL (reference sequence). V shed 5 bases and J 4 bases; nucleotides not matched to a gene: 10. This CDR3 comprises 16 residues. This CDR3 reads CASSTRGAGGRETQYF. The CDR3 bases are TGTGCCAGCAGCACCCGCGGAGCGGGGGGGCGAGAGACCCAGTACTTC.

Points on this clonotype: A read error may be the cause here, since a much bigger clone is one base away. The J gene is TRBJ2-5, the V gene TRBV5-1; 11 bases align to TRBD2. The CDR3 totals 17 residues. Germline trimming cut 4 bases from V and 5 bases from J; bases unmatched to any gene: 13. The germline V gene encodes CDR1 SGHRS and CDR2 YFSETQ. The CDR3 spells CASSPRMTSGAKETQYF. The CDR3 DNA follows: TGCGCCAGCAGCCCGCGGATGACTAGCGGGGCCAAGGAGACCCAGTACTTC. Drawing the rest from reference TRBV5-1 and TRBJ2-5, the complete variable domain is KAGVTQTPRYLIKTRGQQVTLSCSPISGHRSVSWYQQTPGQGLQFLFEYFSETQRNKGNFPGRFSGRQFSNSRSEMNVSTLELGDSALYLCASSPRMTSGAKETQYFGPGTRLLVL.

This clonotype has ten or more counts. The chain is built from TRBV7-2 and TRBJ1-3, with 9 bases that match TRBD1. The CDR3 loop spans 15 amino acids. V was pared by 6 bases and J by 4 bases, with 7 bases of the junction left unmatched. From germline, CDR1 is SGHTA and CDR2 FQGNSA. The chain's CDR3 is CASRQGTGSGNTIYF. The CDR3 nucleotides are TGTGCCAGCAGACAAGGGACAGGGTCAGGAAACACCATATATTTT.